Listed below are T cell receptor beta chains from one sample, sequenced in a study of blood T cell repertoires in COVID-19. Libraries were prepared by immunoSEQ multiplex PCR; TCRdb keeps only in-frame clonotypes and omits some of them. The sample has 70,000 or so clones, 85% to 90% seen once. The sequenced sample consisted of peripheral blood. The source is a man aged 55 to 70 with acute or convalescent COVID-19. The CDR3 runs from the conserved cysteine through the conserved F or W. The order of the fields is clone size, D gene, CDR3 length, V gene, J gene, CDR3 protein, CDR3 DNA. D genes are given only for firm matches. For some rows the clone size is stated as once, few or many, or as a class when expanded; others skip it.

abundance: -; d_gene: -; len: 13; v_gene: TRBV27; j_gene: TRBJ1-1; CDR3aa: CASSSHRVTEAFF; CDR3nt: TGTGCCAGCAGTTCCCACAGGGTCACTGAAGCTTTCTTT
abundance: few; d_gene: -; len: 13; v_gene: TRBV14; j_gene: TRBJ1-2; CDR3aa: CASSQDRGYGYTF; CDR3nt: TGTGCCAGCAGCCAAGACAGGGGTTACGGCTACACCTTC
abundance: -; d_gene: TRBD1; len: 16; v_gene: TRBV11-3; j_gene: TRBJ2-2; CDR3aa: CASSSRTGSNTGELFF; CDR3nt: TGTGCCAGCAGCTCTAGGACAGGTTCGAACACCGGGGAGCTGTTTTTT
abundance: -; d_gene: TRBD2; len: 15; v_gene: TRBV7-6; j_gene: TRBJ2-1; CDR3aa: CASSSPGLAGGEQFF; CDR3nt: TGTGCCAGCAGCTCCCCGGGACTAGCCGGTGGCGAGCAGTTCTTC
abundance: -; d_gene: TRBD1; len: 16; v_gene: TRBV5-1; j_gene: TRBJ1-2; CDR3aa: CASSLEGQAGRSGYTF; CDR3nt: TGCGCCAGCAGCTTGGAGGGACAGGCGGGAAGAAGTGGCTACACCTTC
abundance: -; d_gene: -; len: 14; v_gene: TRBV19; j_gene: TRBJ2-3; CDR3aa: CASSTDGTPSTQYF; CDR3nt: TGTGCCAGTAGTACAGACGGGACACCTTCTACCCAGTATTTT
abundance: few; d_gene: TRBD1; len: 16; v_gene: TRBV5-6; j_gene: TRBJ1-1; CDR3aa: CASSLAVRGRRTEAFF; CDR3nt: TGTGCCAGCAGCTTGGCGGTGAGGGGGCGCCGGACTGAAGCTTTCTTT
abundance: -; d_gene: -; len: 12; v_gene: TRBV27; j_gene: TRBJ1-2; CDR3aa: CASKDTRYGYTF; CDR3nt: TGTGCCAGCAAAGATACACGCTATGGCTACACCTTC
abundance: -; d_gene: TRBD1; len: 19; v_gene: TRBV19; j_gene: TRBJ1-5; CDR3aa: CASSIFPPTGKGSNQPQHF; CDR3nt: TGTGCCAGTAGTATATTCCCCCCGACAGGGAAAGGGAGCAATCAGCCCCAGCATTTT
abundance: -; d_gene: -; len: 15; v_gene: TRBV7-8; j_gene: TRBJ2-7; CDR3aa: CASSLREVYPGEQYF; CDR3nt: TGTGCCAGCAGCTTAAGGGAGGTTTACCCGGGCGAGCAGTACTTC
abundance: -; d_gene: TRBD2; len: 18; v_gene: TRBV27; j_gene: TRBJ2-2; CDR3aa: CASSLIAGGKSNTGELFF; CDR3nt: TGTGCCAGCAGTTTAATAGCGGGAGGGAAATCGAACACCGGGGAGCTGTTTTTT
abundance: once; d_gene: TRBD1; len: 13; v_gene: TRBV7-2; j_gene: TRBJ1-1; CDR3aa: CASSSGGNTEAFF; CDR3nt: TGTGCCAGCAGCTCAGGGGGGAACACTGAAGCTTTCTTT
abundance: -; d_gene: -; len: 16; v_gene: TRBV30; j_gene: TRBJ1-1; CDR3aa: CAWTRGAGARNTEAFF; CDR3nt: TGTGCCTGGACCAGAGGAGCAGGGGCGCGGAACACTGAAGCTTTCTTT
abundance: -; d_gene: -; len: 13; v_gene: TRBV27; j_gene: TRBJ1-2; CDR3aa: CASSSATGYGYTF; CDR3nt: TGTGCCAGCAGTTCTGCGACGGGCTATGGCTACACCTTC
abundance: -; d_gene: TRBD1; len: 18; v_gene: TRBV4-1; j_gene: TRBJ1-5; CDR3aa: CASSQDLRDRGRDQPQHF; CDR3nt: TGCGCCAGCAGCCAAGATCTTCGGGACAGGGGACGGGATCAGCCCCAGCATTTT
abundance: -; d_gene: TRBD1; len: 14; v_gene: TRBV19; j_gene: TRBJ2-7; CDR3aa: CASSPRTGGYEQYF; CDR3nt: TGTGCCAGTAGTCCACGGACAGGGGGCTACGAGCAGTACTTC
abundance: -; d_gene: -; len: 12; v_gene: TRBV18; j_gene: TRBJ1-1; CDR3aa: CASSVGDTEAFF; CDR3nt: TGTGCCAGCTCAGTAGGGGACACTGAAGCTTTCTTT
abundance: -; d_gene: -; len: 11; v_gene: TRBV20-1; j_gene: TRBJ1-5; CDR3aa: CSARGSQPQHF; CDR3nt: TGCAGCGCTAGAGGCAGTCAGCCCCAGCATTTT
abundance: -; d_gene: -; len: 15; v_gene: TRBV7-2; j_gene: TRBJ1-4; CDR3aa: CASRTPGATNEKLFF; CDR3nt: TGTGCCAGCAGGACACCGGGGGCAACTAATGAAAAACTGTTTTTT
abundance: few; d_gene: TRBD1; len: 16; v_gene: TRBV4-1; j_gene: TRBJ2-7; CDR3aa: CASSLAGTGGIYEQYF; CDR3nt: TGCGCCAGCAGCCTAGCCGGGACAGGCGGAATTTACGAGCAGTACTTC
abundance: -; d_gene: -; len: 12; v_gene: TRBV19; j_gene: TRBJ1-5; CDR3aa: CASSIPNQPQHF; CDR3nt: TGTGCCAGTAGTATACCGAATCAGCCCCAGCATTTT
abundance: -; d_gene: -; len: 15; v_gene: TRBV7-8; j_gene: TRBJ2-1; CDR3aa: CASSLRWELKNEQFF; CDR3nt: TGTGCCAGCAGCTTGAGGTGGGAGTTAAAAAATGAGCAGTTCTTC
abundance: once; d_gene: TRBD1; len: 13; v_gene: TRBV29-1; j_gene: TRBJ2-2; CDR3aa: CRRQGASTGELFF; CDR3nt: TGCAGGAGACAGGGGGCAAGCACCGGGGAGCTGTTTTTT
abundance: few; d_gene: -; len: 14; v_gene: TRBV19; j_gene: TRBJ1-5; CDR3aa: CASSISAGDQPQHF; CDR3nt: TGTGCCAGTAGTATCAGTGCTGGTGATCAGCCCCAGCATTTT
abundance: -; d_gene: TRBD2; len: 16; v_gene: TRBV27; j_gene: TRBJ2-7; CDR3aa: CASSSPFSGRNYEQYF; CDR3nt: TGTGCCAGCAGTTCTCCGTTTAGCGGGAGGAACTACGAGCAGTACTTC
abundance: -; d_gene: TRBD1; len: 15; v_gene: TRBV11-2; j_gene: TRBJ1-3; CDR3aa: CASSARTGDGNTIYF; CDR3nt: TGTGCCAGCAGCGCCCGGACAGGGGATGGAAACACCATATATTTT
abundance: -; d_gene: -; len: 12; v_gene: TRBV5-4; j_gene: TRBJ1-4; CDR3aa: CASSLQGEKLFF; CDR3nt: TGTGCCAGCAGCTTGCAGGGTGAAAAACTGTTTTTT
abundance: -; d_gene: TRBD2; len: 15; v_gene: TRBV7-2; j_gene: TRBJ2-4; CDR3aa: CASSLVVGLADIQYF; CDR3nt: TGTGCCAGCAGCTTAGTAGTCGGACTAGCGGACATTCAGTACTTC
abundance: -; d_gene: -; len: 14; v_gene: TRBV19; j_gene: TRBJ1-1; CDR3aa: CASTITDSYTEAFF; CDR3nt: TGTGCCAGTACCATTACCGACAGTTACACTGAAGCTTTCTTT
abundance: -; d_gene: -; len: 15; v_gene: TRBV5-1; j_gene: TRBJ2-2; CDR3aa: CASSPSQGNTGELFF; CDR3nt: TGCGCCAGCAGCCCCAGCCAGGGAAACACCGGGGAGCTGTTTTTT
abundance: -; d_gene: TRBD1; len: 13; v_gene: TRBV5-1; j_gene: TRBJ1-1; CDR3aa: CASSRTGDTEAFF; CDR3nt: TGCGCCAGCAGCCGTACAGGGGACACTGAAGCTTTCTTT
abundance: -; d_gene: TRBD1; len: 13; v_gene: TRBV5-1; j_gene: TRBJ1-3; CDR3aa: CASRTGAGNTIYF; CDR3nt: TGCGCCAGCAGGACAGGGGCTGGAAACACCATATATTTT
abundance: -; d_gene: TRBD2; len: 16; v_gene: TRBV30; j_gene: TRBJ2-1; CDR3aa: CAWSNSGRTTYNEQFF; CDR3nt: TGTGCCTGGAGCAATAGCGGGAGGACCACCTACAATGAGCAGTTCTTC
abundance: -; d_gene: TRBD1; len: 13; v_gene: TRBV27; j_gene: TRBJ1-1; CDR3aa: CASSLIPGQEAFF; CDR3nt: TGTGCCAGCAGTTTAATCCCGGGACAGGAAGCTTTCTTT
abundance: -; d_gene: -; len: 15; v_gene: TRBV7-3; j_gene: TRBJ2-1; CDR3aa: CASSEGASGRNEQFF; CDR3nt: TGTGCCAGCAGCGAGGGGGCTAGCGGGCGGAATGAGCAGTTCTTC
abundance: -; d_gene: -; len: 17; v_gene: TRBV19; j_gene: TRBJ2-2; CDR3aa: CASTKSGLGLNTGELFF; CDR3nt: TGTGCCAGTACGAAGTCGGGGTTGGGCTTGAACACCGGGGAGCTGTTTTTT
abundance: once; d_gene: -; len: 14; v_gene: TRBV6-5; j_gene: TRBJ1-1; CDR3aa: CASSYGQMNTEAFF; CDR3nt: TGTGCCAGCAGTTACGGGCAAATGAACACTGAAGCTTTCTTT
abundance: -; d_gene: TRBD2; len: 16; v_gene: TRBV7-6; j_gene: TRBJ2-7; CDR3aa: CASSLGGLAGTYEQYF; CDR3nt: TGTGCCAGCAGCTTAGGTGGGCTAGCGGGGACCTACGAGCAGTACTTC
abundance: -; d_gene: TRBD1; len: 15; v_gene: TRBV24-1; j_gene: TRBJ2-5; CDR3aa: CATSTGTGGSETQYF; CDR3nt: TGTGCCACCAGTACAGGGACAGGGGGTAGTGAGACCCAGTACTTC
abundance: -; d_gene: TRBD1; len: 18; v_gene: TRBV3-1/TRBV3-2; j_gene: TRBJ2-6; CDR3aa: CASSQVRTGRSGANVLTF; CDR3nt: TGTGCCAGCAGCCAAGTTCGGACAGGGCGGTCTGGGGCCAACGTCCTGACTTTC
abundance: -; d_gene: -; len: 13; v_gene: TRBV24-1; j_gene: TRBJ2-7; CDR3aa: CATSEGGAGEQYF; CDR3nt: TGTGCCACCAGTGAAGGGGGCGCGGGGGAGCAGTACTTC
abundance: -; d_gene: TRBD1; len: 13; v_gene: TRBV12-3/TRBV12-4; j_gene: TRBJ1-1; CDR3aa: CASSPPGTGEAFF; CDR3nt: TGTGCCAGCAGCCCTCCCGGGACAGGCGAAGCTTTCTTT
abundance: -; d_gene: TRBD1; len: 13; v_gene: TRBV12-3/TRBV12-4; j_gene: TRBJ1-4; CDR3aa: CASSSTGVEKLFF; CDR3nt: TGTGCCAGCAGTTCGACAGGGGTTGAAAAACTGTTTTTT
abundance: -; d_gene: TRBD1; len: 16; v_gene: TRBV10-3; j_gene: TRBJ1-5; CDR3aa: CAISEGLTGANQPQHF; CDR3nt: TGTGCCATCAGTGAGGGTCTTACAGGGGCTAATCAGCCCCAGCATTTT
abundance: -; d_gene: TRBD1; len: 16; v_gene: TRBV10-1; j_gene: TRBJ1-1; CDR3aa: CASSPGQGKGNTEAFF; CDR3nt: TGCGCCAGCAGCCCCGGACAGGGGAAGGGGAACACTGAAGCTTTCTTT
abundance: few; d_gene: TRBD1; len: 15; v_gene: TRBV6-6; j_gene: TRBJ2-7; CDR3aa: CASSPGQGGPYEQYF; CDR3nt: TGTGCCAGCAGTCCCGGACAGGGCGGACCCTACGAGCAGTACTTC
abundance: -; d_gene: -; len: 13; v_gene: TRBV11-1; j_gene: TRBJ2-1; CDR3aa: CASGPSGFGEQFF; CDR3nt: TGTGCCAGCGGACCTTCAGGGTTCGGTGAGCAGTTCTTC
abundance: once; d_gene: TRBD1; len: 12; v_gene: TRBV12-3/TRBV12-4; j_gene: TRBJ2-7; CDR3aa: CASSFSRDRVYF; CDR3nt: TGTGCCAGCAGTTTCTCCCGGGACAGGGTGTACTTC
abundance: -; d_gene: TRBD2; len: 15; v_gene: TRBV5-1; j_gene: TRBJ2-2; CDR3aa: CASSVKREDTGELFF; CDR3nt: TGCGCCAGCAGCGTCAAGCGGGAGGACACCGGGGAGCTGTTTTTT
abundance: -; d_gene: -; len: 16; v_gene: TRBV11-2; j_gene: TRBJ2-3; CDR3aa: CASSLVGAGKTDTQYF; CDR3nt: TGTGCCAGCAGCTTAGTTGGGGCAGGGAAGACAGATACGCAGTATTTT
abundance: -; d_gene: -; len: 16; v_gene: TRBV3-1/TRBV3-2; j_gene: TRBJ1-2; CDR3aa: CASRHILQGGDYGYTF; CDR3nt: TGTGCCAGCAGACATATTCTACAGGGTGGGGACTATGGCTACACCTTC
abundance: -; d_gene: -; len: 12; v_gene: TRBV10-3; j_gene: TRBJ2-5; CDR3aa: CAISRGQETQYF; CDR3nt: TGTGCCATCAGTAGGGGGCAAGAGACCCAGTACTTC
abundance: -; d_gene: TRBD1; len: 14; v_gene: TRBV7-3; j_gene: TRBJ2-1; CDR3aa: CASSSRGPYNEQFF; CDR3nt: TGTGCCAGCAGCTCCAGGGGGCCCTACAATGAGCAGTTCTTC
abundance: -; d_gene: TRBD1; len: 15; v_gene: TRBV30; j_gene: TRBJ2-5; CDR3aa: CAWSVRPGGKETQYF; CDR3nt: TGTGCCTGGAGTGTACGGCCAGGGGGTAAAGAGACCCAGTACTTC
abundance: -; d_gene: -; len: 16; v_gene: TRBV4-1; j_gene: TRBJ2-2; CDR3aa: CASSQLILFDTGELFF; CDR3nt: TGCGCCAGCAGCCAATTAATCCTTTTCGACACCGGGGAGCTGTTTTTT
abundance: once; d_gene: -; len: 14; v_gene: TRBV9; j_gene: TRBJ1-3; CDR3aa: CASSPRVSGNTIYF; CDR3nt: TGTGCCAGCAGCCCCCGGGTCTCTGGAAACACCATATATTTT
abundance: -; d_gene: -; len: 11; v_gene: TRBV29-1; j_gene: TRBJ1-2; CDR3aa: CSVDRDKGYTF; CDR3nt: TGCAGCGTTGACAGGGATAAGGGCTACACCTTC